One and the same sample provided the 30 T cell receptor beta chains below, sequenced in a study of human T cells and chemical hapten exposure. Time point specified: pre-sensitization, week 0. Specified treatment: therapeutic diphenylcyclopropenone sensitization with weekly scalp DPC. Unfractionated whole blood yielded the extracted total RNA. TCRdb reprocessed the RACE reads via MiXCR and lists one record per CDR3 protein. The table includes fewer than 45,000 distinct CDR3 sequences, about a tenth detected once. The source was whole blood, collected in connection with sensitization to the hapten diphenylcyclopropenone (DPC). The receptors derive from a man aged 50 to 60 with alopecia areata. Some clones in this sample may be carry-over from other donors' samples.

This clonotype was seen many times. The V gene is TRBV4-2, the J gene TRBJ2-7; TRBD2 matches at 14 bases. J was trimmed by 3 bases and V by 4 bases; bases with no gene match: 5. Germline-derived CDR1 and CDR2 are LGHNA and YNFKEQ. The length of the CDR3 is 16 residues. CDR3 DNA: TGTGCCAGCAGCCGACTTGGGACTAGCGGGAGCTACGAGCAGTACTTC. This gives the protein CASSRLGTSGSYEQYF.

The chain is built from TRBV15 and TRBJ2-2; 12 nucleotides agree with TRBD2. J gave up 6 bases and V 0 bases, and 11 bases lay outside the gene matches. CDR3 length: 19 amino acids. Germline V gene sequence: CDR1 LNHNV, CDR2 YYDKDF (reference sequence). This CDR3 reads CATSRDPLAGGYIAGELFF. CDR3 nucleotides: TGTGCCACCAGCAGAGATCCCCTAGCGGGAGGGTATATTGCCGGGGAGCTGTTTTTT.

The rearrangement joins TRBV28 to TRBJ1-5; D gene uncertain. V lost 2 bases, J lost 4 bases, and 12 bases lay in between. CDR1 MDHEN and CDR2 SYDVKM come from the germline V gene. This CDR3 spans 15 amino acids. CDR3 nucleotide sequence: TGTGCCAGCAGTTTAGGCGCTCCGGAGAATCAGCCCCAGCATTTT. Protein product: CASSLGAPENQPQHF.

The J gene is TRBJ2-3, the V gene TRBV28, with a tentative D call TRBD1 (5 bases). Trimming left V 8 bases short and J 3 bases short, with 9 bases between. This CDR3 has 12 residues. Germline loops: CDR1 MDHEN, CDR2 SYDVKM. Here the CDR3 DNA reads TGTGCCAGCTCCAGGGCGACAGATACGCAGTATTTT. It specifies CASSRATDTQYF.

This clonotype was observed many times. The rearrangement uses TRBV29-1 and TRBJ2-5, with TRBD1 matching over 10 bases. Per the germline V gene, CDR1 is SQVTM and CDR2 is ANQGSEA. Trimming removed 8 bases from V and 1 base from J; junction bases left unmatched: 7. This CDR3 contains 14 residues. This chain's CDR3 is CSIGQGGTQETQYF. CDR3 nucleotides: TGCAGCATCGGACAGGGGGGCACCCAAGAGACCCAGTACTTC.

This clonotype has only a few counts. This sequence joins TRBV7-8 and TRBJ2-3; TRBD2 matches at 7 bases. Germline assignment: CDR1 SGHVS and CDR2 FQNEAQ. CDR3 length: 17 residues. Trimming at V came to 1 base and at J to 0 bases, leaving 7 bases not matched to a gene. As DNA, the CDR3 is TGTGCCAGCAGCTTAGATTCACTAGCGAGGAGCACAGATACGCAGTATTTT. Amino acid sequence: CASSLDSLARSTDTQYF.

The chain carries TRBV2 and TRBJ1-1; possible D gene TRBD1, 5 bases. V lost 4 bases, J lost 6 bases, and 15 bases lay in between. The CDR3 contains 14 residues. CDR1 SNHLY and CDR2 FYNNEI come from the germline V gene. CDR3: CASSAGLIAPEAFF. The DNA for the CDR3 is TGTGCCAGCAGTGCAGGGTTGATCGCGCCTGAAGCTTTCTTT.

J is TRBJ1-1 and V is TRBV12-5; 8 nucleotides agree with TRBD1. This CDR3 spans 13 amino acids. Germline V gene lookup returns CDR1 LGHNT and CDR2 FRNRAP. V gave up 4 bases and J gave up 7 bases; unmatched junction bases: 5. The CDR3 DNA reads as TGTGCTAGTGGTTCCAGGGGGCTGGGTGAAGCTTTCTTT. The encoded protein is CASGSRGLGEAFF.

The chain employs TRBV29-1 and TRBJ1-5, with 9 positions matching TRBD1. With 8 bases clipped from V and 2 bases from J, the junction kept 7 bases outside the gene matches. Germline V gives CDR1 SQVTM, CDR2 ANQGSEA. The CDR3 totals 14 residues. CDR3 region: CSFSTGGGNQPQHF. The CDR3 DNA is TGCAGCTTTTCGACAGGGGGAGGCAATCAGCCCCAGCATTTT.

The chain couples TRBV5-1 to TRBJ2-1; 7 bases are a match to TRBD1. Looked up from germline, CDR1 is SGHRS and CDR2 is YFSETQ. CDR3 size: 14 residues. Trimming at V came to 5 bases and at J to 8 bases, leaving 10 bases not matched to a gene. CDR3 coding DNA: TGCGCCAGCAGTAATGGACAGGCCCCCGATGAGCAGTTCTTC. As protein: CASSNGQAPDEQFF.

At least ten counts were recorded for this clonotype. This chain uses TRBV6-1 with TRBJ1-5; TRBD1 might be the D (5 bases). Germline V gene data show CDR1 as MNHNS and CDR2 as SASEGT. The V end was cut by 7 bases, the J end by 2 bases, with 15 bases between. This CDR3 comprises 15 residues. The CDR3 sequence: CASKRGHEGNQPQHF. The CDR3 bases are TGTGCCAGCAAACGGGGCCACGAAGGCAATCAGCCCCAGCATTTT.

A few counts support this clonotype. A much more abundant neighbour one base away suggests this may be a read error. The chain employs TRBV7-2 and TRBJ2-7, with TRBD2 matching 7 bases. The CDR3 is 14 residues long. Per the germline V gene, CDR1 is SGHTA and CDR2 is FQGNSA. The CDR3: CVSSPPGGTYEQYF. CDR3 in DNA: TGTGTCAGCAGCCCACCCGGGGGGACCTACGAGCAGTACTTC.

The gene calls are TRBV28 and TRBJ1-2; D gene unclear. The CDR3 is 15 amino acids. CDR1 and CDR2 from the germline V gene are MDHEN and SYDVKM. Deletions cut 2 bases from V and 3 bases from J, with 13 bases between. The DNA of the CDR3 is TGTGCCAGCAGTTTACCATATGGCGGCCACTATGGCTACACCTTC. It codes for CASSLPYGGHYGYTF.

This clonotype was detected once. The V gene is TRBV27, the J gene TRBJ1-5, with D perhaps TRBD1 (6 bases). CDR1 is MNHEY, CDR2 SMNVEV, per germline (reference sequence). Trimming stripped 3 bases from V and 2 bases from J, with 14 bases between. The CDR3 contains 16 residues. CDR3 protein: CASSFDGGAGNQPQHF. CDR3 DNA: TGTGCCAGCAGTTTTGACGGGGGCGCGGGCAATCAGCCCCAGCATTTT.

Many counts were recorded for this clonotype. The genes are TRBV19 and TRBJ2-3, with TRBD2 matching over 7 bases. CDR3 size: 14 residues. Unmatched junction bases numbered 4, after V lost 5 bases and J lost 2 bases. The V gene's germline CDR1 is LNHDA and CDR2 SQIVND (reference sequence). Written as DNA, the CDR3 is TGTGCCAGTAGTTCGGGAGGCCCCACAGATACGCAGTATTTT. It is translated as CASSSGGPTDTQYF.

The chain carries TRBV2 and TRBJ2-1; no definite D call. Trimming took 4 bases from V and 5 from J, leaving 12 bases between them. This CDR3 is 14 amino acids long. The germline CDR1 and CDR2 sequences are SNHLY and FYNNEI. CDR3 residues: CASSVSVFDNEQFF. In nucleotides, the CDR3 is TGTGCCAGCAGTGTGAGTGTGTTCGACAATGAGCAGTTCTTC.

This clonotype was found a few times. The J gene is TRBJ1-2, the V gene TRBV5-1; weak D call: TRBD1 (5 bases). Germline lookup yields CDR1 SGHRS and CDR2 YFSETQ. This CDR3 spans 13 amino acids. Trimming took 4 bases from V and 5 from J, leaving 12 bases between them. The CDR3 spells CASSPAGGYGYTF. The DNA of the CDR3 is TGCGCCAGCAGCCCCGCGGGGGGATATGGCTACACCTTC.

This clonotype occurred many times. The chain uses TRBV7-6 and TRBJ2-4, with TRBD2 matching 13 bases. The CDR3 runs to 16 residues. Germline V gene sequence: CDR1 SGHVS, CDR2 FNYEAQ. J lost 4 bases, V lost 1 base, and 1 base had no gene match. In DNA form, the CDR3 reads TGTGCCAGCAGCTTAGAACTAGCGGGAGGGAAAAACATTCAGTACTTC. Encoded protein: CASSLELAGGKNIQYF. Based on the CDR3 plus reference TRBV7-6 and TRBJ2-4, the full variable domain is GAGVSQSPRYKVTKRGQDVALRCDPISGHVSLYWYRQALGQGPEFLTYFNYEAQQDKSGLPNDRFSAERPEGSISTLTIQRTEQRDSAMYRCASSLELAGGKNIQYFGAGTRLSVL.

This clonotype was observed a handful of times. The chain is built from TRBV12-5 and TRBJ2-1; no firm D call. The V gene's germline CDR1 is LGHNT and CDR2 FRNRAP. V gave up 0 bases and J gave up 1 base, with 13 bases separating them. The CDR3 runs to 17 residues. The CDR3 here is CASGLVSGSESYNEQFF. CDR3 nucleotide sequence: TGTGCTAGTGGTTTGGTATCGGGCAGCGAGTCCTACAATGAGCAGTTCTTC. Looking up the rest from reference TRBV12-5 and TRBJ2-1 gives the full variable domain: DARVTQTPRHKVTEMGQEVTMRCQPILGHNTVFWYRQTMMQGLELLAYFRNRAPLDDSGMPKDRFSAEMPDATLATLKIQPSEPRDSAVYFCASGLVSGSESYNEQFFGPGTRLTVL.

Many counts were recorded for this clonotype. The CDR3 loop is CASSPTGDEQYF. DNA for the CDR3: TGTGCCAGCTCACCAACCGGGGACGAGCAGTACTTC. The chain carries TRBV18 and TRBJ2-7; D perhaps matches TRBD2 (5 bases). V dropped 2 bases and J dropped 5 bases, with 7 bases sitting between them. Germline V gene lookup returns CDR1 KGHSH and CDR2 LQKENI. The CDR3 sequence is 12 residues long.

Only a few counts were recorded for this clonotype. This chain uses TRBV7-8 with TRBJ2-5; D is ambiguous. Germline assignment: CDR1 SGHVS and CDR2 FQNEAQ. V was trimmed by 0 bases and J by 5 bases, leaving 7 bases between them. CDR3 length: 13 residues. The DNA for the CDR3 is TGTGCCAGCAGCTTAGCGCGGCAGGAGACCCAGTACTTC. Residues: CASSLARQETQYF.

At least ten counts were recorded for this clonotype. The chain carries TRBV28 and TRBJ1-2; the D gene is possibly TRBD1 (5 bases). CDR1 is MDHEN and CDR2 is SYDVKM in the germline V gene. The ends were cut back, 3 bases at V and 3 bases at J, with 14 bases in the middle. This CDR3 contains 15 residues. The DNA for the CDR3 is TGTGCCAGCAGTTTTTTCGGGGCGGGGGACTATGGCTACACCTTC. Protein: CASSFFGAGDYGYTF.

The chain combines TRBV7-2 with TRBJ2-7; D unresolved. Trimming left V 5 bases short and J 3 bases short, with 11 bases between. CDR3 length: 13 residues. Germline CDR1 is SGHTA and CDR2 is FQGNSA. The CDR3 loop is CASSARAGYEQYF. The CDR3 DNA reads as TGTGCCAGCAGCGCTCGGGCCGGCTACGAGCAGTACTTC.

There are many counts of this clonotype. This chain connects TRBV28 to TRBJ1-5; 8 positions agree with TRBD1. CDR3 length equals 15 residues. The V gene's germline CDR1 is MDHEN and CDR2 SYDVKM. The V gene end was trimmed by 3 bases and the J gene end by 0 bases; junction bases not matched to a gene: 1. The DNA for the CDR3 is TGTGCCAGCAGTTTCGACAGGGGTAGCAATCAGCCCCAGCATTTT. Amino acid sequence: CASSFDRGSNQPQHF.

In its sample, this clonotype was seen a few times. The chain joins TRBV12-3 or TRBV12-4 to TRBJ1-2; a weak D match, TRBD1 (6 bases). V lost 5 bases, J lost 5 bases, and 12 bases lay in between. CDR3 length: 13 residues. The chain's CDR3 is CASSPGQMYGYTF. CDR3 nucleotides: TGTGCCAGCAGTCCAGGACAGATGTATGGCTACACCTTC.

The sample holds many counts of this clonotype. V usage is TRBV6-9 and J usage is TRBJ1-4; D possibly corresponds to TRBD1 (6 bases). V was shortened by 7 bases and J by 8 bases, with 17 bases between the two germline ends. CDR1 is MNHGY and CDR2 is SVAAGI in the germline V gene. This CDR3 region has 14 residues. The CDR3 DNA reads TGTGCCAGCACGGGGGGGCACCTAGACGAAAAACTGTTTTTT. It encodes CASTGGHLDEKLFF.

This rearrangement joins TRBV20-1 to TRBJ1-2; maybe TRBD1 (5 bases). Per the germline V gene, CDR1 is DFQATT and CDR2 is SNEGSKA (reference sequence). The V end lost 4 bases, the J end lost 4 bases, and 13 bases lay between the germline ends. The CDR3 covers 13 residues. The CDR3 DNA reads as TGCAGTGCTATCCGGAAGACAGTCTATGGCTACACCTTC. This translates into CSAIRKTVYGYTF.

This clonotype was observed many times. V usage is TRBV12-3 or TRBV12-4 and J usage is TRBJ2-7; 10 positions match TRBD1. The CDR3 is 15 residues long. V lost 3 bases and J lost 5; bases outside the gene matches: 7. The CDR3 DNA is TGTGCCAGCAGTTTCTGGACAGGGGGAAGGGACGAGCAGTACTTC. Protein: CASSFWTGGRDEQYF.

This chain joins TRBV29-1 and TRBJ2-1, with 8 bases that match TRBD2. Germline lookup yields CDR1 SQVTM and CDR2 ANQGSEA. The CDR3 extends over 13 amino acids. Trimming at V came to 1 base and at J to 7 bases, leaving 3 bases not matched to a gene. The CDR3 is CSVEAGGANEQFF. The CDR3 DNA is TGCAGCGTTGAAGCGGGGGGGGCGAATGAGCAGTTCTTC.

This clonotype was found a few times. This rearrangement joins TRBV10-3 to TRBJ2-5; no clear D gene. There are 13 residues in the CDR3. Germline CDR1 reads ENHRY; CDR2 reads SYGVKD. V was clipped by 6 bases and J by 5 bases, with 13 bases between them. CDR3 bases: TGTGCCATCAGAGAGGTAGCTAAGGAGACCCAGTACTTC. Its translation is CAIREVAKETQYF.